This T cell receptor beta chain was captured by sequencing in a study of blood T cell repertoires in COVID-19. Study in general: Researchers got acute and convalescent COVID-19 samples from the United States, Italy and Spain. PBMCs, B-cell-depleted T cells, or T cells provided the cDNA or gDNA that made up the material.

The CDR3 totals 16 residues. J lost 5 bases, V lost 0 bases, and 10 bases had no gene match. Per the germline V gene, CDR1 is SGHKS and CDR2 is YYEKEE (reference sequence). Per the study methods: The authors estimated nucleated cell counts from reference gene primer amplification. Repertoires were generated with immunoSEQ multiplex PCR, while TCRdb's copy carries only in-frame clones and drops some. D and trimming were read from the DNA, whereas the V and J calls and clone size are those reported in that table. Among around 100,000 clones listed, around nine tenths were seen once. This TCR derives from a man in his forties with acute or convalescent COVID-19. Sequencing was done on a sample of peripheral blood. The chain recombines TRBV5-5 with TRBJ2-5; TRBD2 matches at 7 bases. CDR3 sequence (DNA): TGTGCCAGCAGCTTGGTTTTGGGCCTCGGGGGGGAGACCCAGTACTTC. Residues: CASSLVLGLGGETQYF.